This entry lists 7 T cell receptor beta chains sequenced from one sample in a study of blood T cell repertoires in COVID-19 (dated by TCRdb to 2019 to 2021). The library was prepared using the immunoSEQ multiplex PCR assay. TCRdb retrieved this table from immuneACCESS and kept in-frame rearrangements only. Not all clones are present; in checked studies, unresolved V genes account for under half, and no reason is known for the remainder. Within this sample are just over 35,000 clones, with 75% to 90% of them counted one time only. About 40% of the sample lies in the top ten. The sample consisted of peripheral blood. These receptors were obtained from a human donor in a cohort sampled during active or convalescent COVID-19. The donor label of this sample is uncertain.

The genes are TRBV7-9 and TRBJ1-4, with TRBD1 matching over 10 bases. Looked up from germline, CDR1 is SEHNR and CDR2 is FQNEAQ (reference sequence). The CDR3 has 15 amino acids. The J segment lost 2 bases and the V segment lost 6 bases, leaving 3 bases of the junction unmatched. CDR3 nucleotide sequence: TGTGCCAGCAGTCTGGACAGGGGGACTAATGAAAAACTGTTTTTT. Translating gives CASSLDRGTNEKLFF. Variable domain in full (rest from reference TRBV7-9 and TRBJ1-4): DTGVSQNPRHKITKRGQNVTFRCDPISEHNRLYWYRQTLGQGPEFLTYFQNEAQLEKSRLLSDRFSAERPKGSFSTLEIQRTEQGDSAMYLCASSLDRGTNEKLFFGSGTQLSVL.

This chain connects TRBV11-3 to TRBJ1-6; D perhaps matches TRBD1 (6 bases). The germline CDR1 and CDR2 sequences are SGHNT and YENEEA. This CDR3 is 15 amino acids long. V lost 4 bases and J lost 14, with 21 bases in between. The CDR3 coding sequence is TGTGCCAGCAGCTCCCCGACAGGAGAAGCTCACACCCTCCACTTT. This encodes CASSSPTGEAHTLHF.

CDR3 amino acids: CASRPGTLGGYGEQFF. CDR3 DNA: TGTGCCAGCAGGCCCGGGACCTTGGGGGGTTACGGTGAGCAGTTCTTC. The gene calls are TRBV5-6 and TRBJ2-1; the D gene is possibly TRBD2 (6 bases). CDR3 length: 16 amino acids. V was trimmed by 5 bases and J by 9 bases, leaving 24 bases between them. The germline V gene encodes CDR1 SGHDT and CDR2 YYEEEE.

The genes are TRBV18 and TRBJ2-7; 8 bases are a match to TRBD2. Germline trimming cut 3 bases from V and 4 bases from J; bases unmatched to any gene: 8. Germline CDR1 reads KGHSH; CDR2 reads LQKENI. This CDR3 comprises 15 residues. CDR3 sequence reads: CASSPEVAGYYEQYF. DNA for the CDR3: TGTGCCAGCTCACCCGAAGTAGCGGGGTATTACGAGCAGTACTTC.

The CDR3 loop is CASSENLSGNTIYF. CDR3 sequence (DNA): TGTGCCAGCAGTGAAAACTTATCTGGAAACACCATATATTTT. J is TRBJ1-3 and V is TRBV2; no clear D gene. CDR1 and CDR2 from the germline V gene are SNHLY and FYNNEI. Between the trimmed V and J ends, which lost 2 bases and 1 base, there was a span of 6 bases. This CDR3 is 14 amino acids long.

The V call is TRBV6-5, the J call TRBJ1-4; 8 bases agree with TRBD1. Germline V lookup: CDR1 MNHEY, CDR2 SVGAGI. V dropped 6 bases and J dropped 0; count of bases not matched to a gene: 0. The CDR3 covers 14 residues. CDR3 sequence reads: CASRDRATNEKLFF. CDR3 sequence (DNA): TGTGCCAGCAGGGACAGGGCAACTAATGAAAAACTGTTTTTT.

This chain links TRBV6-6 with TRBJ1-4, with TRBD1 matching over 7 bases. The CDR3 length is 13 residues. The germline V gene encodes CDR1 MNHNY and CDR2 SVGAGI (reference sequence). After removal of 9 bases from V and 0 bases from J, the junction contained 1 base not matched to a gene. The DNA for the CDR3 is TGTGCCAGTAGGGGGCCAACTAATGAAAAACTGTTTTTT. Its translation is CASRGPTNEKLFF.